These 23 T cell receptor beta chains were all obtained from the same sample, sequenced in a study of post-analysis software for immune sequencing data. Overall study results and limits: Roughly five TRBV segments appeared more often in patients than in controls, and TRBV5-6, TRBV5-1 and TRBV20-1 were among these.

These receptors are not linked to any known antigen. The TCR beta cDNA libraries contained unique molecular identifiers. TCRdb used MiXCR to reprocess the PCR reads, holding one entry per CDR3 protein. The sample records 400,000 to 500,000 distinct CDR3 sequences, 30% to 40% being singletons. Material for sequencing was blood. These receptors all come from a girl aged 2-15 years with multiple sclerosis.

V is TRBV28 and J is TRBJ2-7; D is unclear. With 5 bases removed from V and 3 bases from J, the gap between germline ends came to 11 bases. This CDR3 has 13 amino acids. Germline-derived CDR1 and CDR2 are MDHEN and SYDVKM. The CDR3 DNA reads TGTGCCAGCAGTGTGGCGGATTTCTACGAGCAGTACGTC. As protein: CASSVADFYEQYV.

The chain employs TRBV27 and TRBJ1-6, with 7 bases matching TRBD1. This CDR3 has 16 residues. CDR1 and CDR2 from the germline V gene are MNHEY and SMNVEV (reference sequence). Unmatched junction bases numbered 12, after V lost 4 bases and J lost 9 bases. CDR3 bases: TGTGCCAGCAGTTCCTCCCAGGACAGGTTTCGTTCACCCCTCCACTTT. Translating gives CASSSSQDRFRSPLHF.

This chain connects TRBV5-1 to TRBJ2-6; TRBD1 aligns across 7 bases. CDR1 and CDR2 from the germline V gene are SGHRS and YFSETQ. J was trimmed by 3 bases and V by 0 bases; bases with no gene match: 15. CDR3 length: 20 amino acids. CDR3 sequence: CASSLATQLTGLLGANVLTF. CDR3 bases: TGCGCCAGCAGCTTGGCTACACAACTGACAGGGTTGCTTGGGGCCAACGTCCTGACTTTC.

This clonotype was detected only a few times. CDR3: CASSFRPNEQFF. DNA for the CDR3: TGTGCCAGCAGCTTCAGGCCTAATGAGCAGTTCTTC. The gene calls are TRBV7-9 and TRBJ2-1; no clear D. The CDR3 loop spans 12 amino acids. The germline V gene has CDR1 SEHNR and CDR2 FQNEAQ (reference sequence). V lost 3 bases to trimming and J lost 7 bases, with 7 bases between them.

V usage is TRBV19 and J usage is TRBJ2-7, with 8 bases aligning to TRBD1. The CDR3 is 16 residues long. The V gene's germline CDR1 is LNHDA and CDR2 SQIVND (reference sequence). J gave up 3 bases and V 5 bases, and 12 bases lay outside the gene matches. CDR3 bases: TGTGCCAGTAGTCCCTACGGACAGGGCTCTAACTACGAGCAGTACTTC. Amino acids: CASSPYGQGSNYEQYF.

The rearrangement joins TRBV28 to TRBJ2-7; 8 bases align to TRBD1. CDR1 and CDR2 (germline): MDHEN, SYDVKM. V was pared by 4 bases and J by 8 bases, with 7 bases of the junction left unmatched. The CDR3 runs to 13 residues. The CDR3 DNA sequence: TGTGCCAGCAGTTACCCACAGGGGGAACAGCAGTACTTC. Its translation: CASSYPQGEQQYF.

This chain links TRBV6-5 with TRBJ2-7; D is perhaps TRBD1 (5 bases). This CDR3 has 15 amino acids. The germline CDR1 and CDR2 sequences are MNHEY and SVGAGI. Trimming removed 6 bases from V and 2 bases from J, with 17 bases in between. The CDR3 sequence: CASRFYSDSTYEQYF. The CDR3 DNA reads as TGTGCCAGCAGGTTTTATTCTGACAGTACCTACGAGCAGTACTTC.

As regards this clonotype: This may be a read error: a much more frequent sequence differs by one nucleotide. The CDR3 here is CSARLAAYNEQFF. The CDR3 nucleotides read TGCAGTGCTAGGCTAGCGGCATACAATGAGCAGTTCTTC. This chain connects TRBV20-1 to TRBJ2-1, with 7 bases identical to TRBD2. The length of the CDR3 is 13 residues. CDR1 is DFQATT and CDR2 is SNEGSKA in the germline V gene (reference sequence). Trimming took 3 bases from V and 4 from J; bases not matched to a gene: 3.

Here the CDR3 reads CASSPSKRTGELFF. CDR3 in DNA: TGTGCCAGCAGCCCCTCGAAGAGGACCGGGGAGCTGTTTTTT. The chain has TRBV7-2 and TRBJ2-2; D is unresolved. V lost 5 bases and J 5 bases, leaving 12 bases between the germline ends. The V gene's germline CDR1 is SGHTA and CDR2 FQGNSA. This CDR3 spans 14 amino acids.

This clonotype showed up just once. The DNA for the CDR3 is TGTGCCAGCACCTTGACAGCAGATACGCAGTATTTT. It encodes CASTLTADTQYF. The chain links TRBV12-3 or TRBV12-4 to TRBJ2-3; tentatively, D is TRBD1 (5 bases). Deletions cut 7 bases from V and 4 bases from J, with 9 bases between. CDR3 length: 12 residues.

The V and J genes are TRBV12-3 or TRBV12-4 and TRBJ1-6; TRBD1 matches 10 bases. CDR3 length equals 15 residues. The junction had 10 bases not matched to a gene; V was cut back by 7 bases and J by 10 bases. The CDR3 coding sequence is TGTGCCAGCACCCTGGCGACAGGGGGCGGGTCACCCCTCCACTTT. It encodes CASTLATGGGSPLHF.

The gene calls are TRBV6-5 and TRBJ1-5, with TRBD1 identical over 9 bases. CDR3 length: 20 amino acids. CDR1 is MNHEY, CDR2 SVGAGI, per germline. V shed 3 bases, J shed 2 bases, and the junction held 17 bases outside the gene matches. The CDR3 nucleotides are TGTGCCAGCAGTTATCCCCCATCCGGGACAGGGTTTGATGGCAATCAGCCCCAGCATTTT. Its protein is CASSYPPSGTGFDGNQPQHF.

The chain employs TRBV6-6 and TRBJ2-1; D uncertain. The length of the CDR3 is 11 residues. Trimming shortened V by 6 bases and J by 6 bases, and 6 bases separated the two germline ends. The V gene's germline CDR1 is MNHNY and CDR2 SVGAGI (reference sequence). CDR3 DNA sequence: TGTGCCAGCAGCCACCTCAATGAGCAGTTCTTC. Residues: CASSHLNEQFF.

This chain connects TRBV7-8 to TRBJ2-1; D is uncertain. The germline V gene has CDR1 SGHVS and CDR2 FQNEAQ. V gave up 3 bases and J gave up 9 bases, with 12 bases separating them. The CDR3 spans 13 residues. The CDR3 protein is CASSFYRRGEQFF. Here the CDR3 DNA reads TGTGCCAGCAGCTTTTACCGGAGAGGTGAGCAGTTCTTC.

CDR3 DNA: TGTGCCAGCAGTCCGATTGGTGGTTCTAACTATGGCTACACCTTC. It codes for CASSPIGGSNYGYTF. The chain links TRBV27 to TRBJ1-2; D uncertain. Germline V gene lookup returns CDR1 MNHEY and CDR2 SMNVEV (reference sequence). Trimming shortened V by 5 bases and J by 0 bases, and 13 bases separated the two germline ends. The length of the CDR3 is 15 residues.

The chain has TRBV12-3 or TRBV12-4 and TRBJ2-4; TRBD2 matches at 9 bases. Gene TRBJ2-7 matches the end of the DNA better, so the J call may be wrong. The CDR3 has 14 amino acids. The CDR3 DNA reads TGTGCCAGCAGTTTCGCGGGAGGGCTTTCCGAGCAGTACTTC. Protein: CASSFAGGLSEQYF.

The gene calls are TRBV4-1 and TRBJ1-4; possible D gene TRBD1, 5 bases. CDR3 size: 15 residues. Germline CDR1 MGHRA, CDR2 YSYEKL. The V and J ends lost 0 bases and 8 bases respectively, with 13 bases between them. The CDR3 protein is CASSQDLGPAEKLFF. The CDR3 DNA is TGCGCCAGCAGCCAAGATTTGGGGCCAGCGGAAAAACTGTTTTTT.

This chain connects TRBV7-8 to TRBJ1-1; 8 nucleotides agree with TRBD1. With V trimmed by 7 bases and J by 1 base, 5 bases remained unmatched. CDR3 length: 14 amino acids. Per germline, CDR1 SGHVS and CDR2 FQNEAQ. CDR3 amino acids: CASIRQGTNTEAFF. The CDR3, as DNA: TGTGCCAGCATCCGACAGGGGACGAACACTGAAGCTTTCTTT.

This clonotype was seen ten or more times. The CDR3 sequence is CASSQTPSGGAYEQFF. The CDR3 DNA is TGCGCCAGCAGCCAGACCCCTAGCGGGGGGGCATATGAGCAGTTCTTC. The V call is TRBV5-1, the J call TRBJ2-1, with 12 positions matching TRBD2. V gave up 4 bases and J gave up 8 bases; unmatched junction bases: 10. The CDR3 runs to 16 residues. Germline V gene lookup returns CDR1 SGHRS and CDR2 YFSETQ.

The chain's CDR3 is CASSLYTSGNFYEQYF. CDR3 bases: TGTGCCAGCAGCTTGTACACTAGCGGGAACTTCTACGAGCAGTACTTC. V gene TRBV7-2 combines with J gene TRBJ2-7; 10 positions agree with TRBD2. The germline CDR1 and CDR2 sequences are SGHTA and FQGNSA. The trim removed 3 bases at V and 3 bases at J, leaving 8 bases unmatched. The CDR3 loop spans 16 amino acids.

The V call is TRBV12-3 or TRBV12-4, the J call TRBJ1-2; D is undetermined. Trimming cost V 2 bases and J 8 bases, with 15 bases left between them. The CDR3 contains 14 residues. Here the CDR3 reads CASSLMGAIHGYTF. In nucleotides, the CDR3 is TGTGCCAGCAGTTTAATGGGCGCGATTCACGGCTACACCTTC.

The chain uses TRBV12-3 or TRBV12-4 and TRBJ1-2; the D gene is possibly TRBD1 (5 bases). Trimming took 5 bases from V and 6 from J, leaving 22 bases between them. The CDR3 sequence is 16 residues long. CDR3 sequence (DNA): TGTGCCAGCAGTCCTACCCCCGGCCAGGGCCTGGATGGCTACACCTTC. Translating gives CASSPTPGQGLDGYTF.

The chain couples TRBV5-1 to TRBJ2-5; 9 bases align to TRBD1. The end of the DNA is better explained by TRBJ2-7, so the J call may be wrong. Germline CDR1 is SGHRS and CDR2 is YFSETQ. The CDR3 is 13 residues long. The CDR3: CASSRTGEGEQYF. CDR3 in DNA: TGCGCCAGCAGCAGGACAGGGGAGGGCGAGCAGTACTTC.